The rows below give T cell receptor beta chains drawn from one sample of a study of blood T cell repertoires in COVID-19. TCRdb's table, derived via immunoSEQ multiplex PCR, lists solely in-frame clones and lacks some. The data contain about 250,000 clones, around nine tenths of them singletons. Sequences were obtained from peripheral blood. These receptors came from a woman aged 55-70 years who had recovered from COVID-19. The conserved cysteine and the conserved F or W are not part of the CDR3 here.

V	J	CDR3
TRBV5-4	TRBJ2-3	ASSLIPSTDTQY
TRBV27	TRBJ2-2	ASSFRVAGTGSSTGELF
TRBV5-1	TRBJ1-2	ASSFAGQSISSGYT
TRBV20-1	TRBJ2-1	SASRRSLLRVGDEQF
TRBV6-1	TRBJ2-6	ASREQGDLSGANVLT
TRBV16	TRBJ1-2	ASSQSPDRGRGYT
TRBV9	TRBJ1-1	ASSVLQGSEAF
TRBV18	TRBJ2-5	ASSPSLGNEETQY
TRBV10-3	TRBJ2-7	AIQGSSYEQY
TRBV18	TRBJ2-7	ASSPGTGYEQY
TRBV19	TRBJ1-5	ASNDNRVQPQH
TRBV5-1	TRBJ2-7	ASSFLPDRVHEQY
TRBV7-8	TRBJ1-2	ASSLVQGAGYGYT
TRBV2	TRBJ2-7	ASREPSYEQY
TRBV7-2	TRBJ2-1	ASSLLNEQF
TRBV7-2	TRBJ1-5	ASSREGSQLQH
TRBV5-1	TRBJ2-3	ASSRGQGGTDTQY
TRBV2	TRBJ1-2	ASSSRQGYGYT
TRBV2	TRBJ2-5	ASSDSRQGKETQY
TRBV19	TRBJ1-2	ASSPWGPNYGYT
TRBV4-1	TRBJ1-2	ASSQVQGYGYT
TRBV5-5	TRBJ1-3	ASSRTGGNTIY